This T cell receptor (beta chain) was documented in a study of molecular identifiers for immune sequencing clone quantification. CD8+CD4-CCR7+CD45RA+ sorting gave the naive CD8 T cells. Study observations and caveats: Clones with over 20 RNA copies captured over 98% of effector molecules but under 1% of naive ones.

The CDR3 has 17 residues. V was pared by 3 bases and J by 0 bases, with 21 bases between. Germline V gives CDR1 DFQATT, CDR2 SNEGSKA (reference sequence). The table lists this clonotype with many counts. The antigen is not known. TCRdb used MiXCR to reprocess the PCR reads, holding one entry per CDR3 protein. The sample holds approximately 630,000 distinct CDR3 sequences, about 25% seen once. What was sequenced was naive CD8+ T cells from blood, with Jurkat cell RNA spiked in. As for subset: FACS-sorted CD8+CD4-CCR7+CD45RA+ naive T cells. V usage is TRBV20-1 and J usage is TRBJ2-7; a weak D match, TRBD2 (7 bases). This receptor was obtained from a human donor in good health. Some libraries in this study had Jurkat cell RNA spiked in. DNA for the CDR3: TGCAGTGCTAGCCCCATGGGGGCGGGAGTCCTCTCCTACGAGCAGTACTTC. Translating it yields CSASPMGAGVLSYEQYF.